The 24 T cell receptor beta chains listed next were all sequenced from one sample in a study of blood T cells in healthy people across ages. The second PCR ran about 6 to 12 cycles with a sample-barcoded 5' primer and J-beta primers. TCRdb reanalysed the 5' RACE reads using MiXCR and keeps one entry per CDR3 protein. The profile shows 700,000 or so distinct CDR3 sequences, over 20% of them singletons. Sequencing used blood. The receptors come from a man in his 70s in good health.

This clonotype was seen just once. V gene TRBV6-6 combines with J gene TRBJ2-5; 9 nucleotides line up with TRBD1. CDR1 MNHNY and CDR2 SVGAGI come from the germline V gene (reference sequence). This CDR3 spans 13 amino acids. V lost 4 bases and J lost 10; bases outside the gene matches: 7. CDR3 in DNA: TGTGCCAGCAGTTCAACAGGACAGGGGAGCCAGTACTTC. This sequence encodes CASSSTGQGSQYF.

The gene calls are TRBV28 and TRBJ1-6; weak D call: TRBD1 (5 bases). The germline V and J ends were trimmed by 5 bases and 2 bases, with 10 bases remaining between them. The CDR3 runs to 15 residues. Germline assignment: CDR1 MDHEN and CDR2 SYDVKM. This CDR3 reads CASSAGRTYNSPLHF. CDR3 in DNA: TGTGCCAGCAGTGCAGGGAGAACCTATAATTCACCCCTCCACTTT.

The V call is TRBV12-3 or TRBV12-4, the J call TRBJ1-4, with TRBD1 matching 8 bases. V shed 1 base and J 2 bases; nucleotides not matched to a gene: 6. The CDR3 consists of 17 residues. CDR3 loop: CASSLDYRGRTNEKLFF. DNA of the CDR3: TGTGCCAGCAGTTTAGACTACAGGGGGAGGACTAATGAAAAACTGTTTTTT.

This clonotype was observed a handful of times. V usage is TRBV20-1 and J usage is TRBJ2-7; TRBD2 matches 7 bases. The junction had 11 bases not matched to a gene; V was cut back by 8 bases and J by 4 bases. Germline assignment: CDR1 DFQATT and CDR2 SNEGSKA (reference sequence). The CDR3 consists of 13 residues. The CDR3 spells CSSEGGKVYEQYV. The CDR3, as DNA: TGCAGTTCGGAGGGAGGGAAAGTTTACGAGCAGTACGTC.

V and J are TRBV5-1 and TRBJ2-2; TRBD2 might be the D (6 bases). Germline V lookup: CDR1 SGHRS, CDR2 YFSETQ. Trimming left V 4 bases short and J 4 bases short, with 8 bases between. This CDR3 comprises 13 residues. CDR3 coding DNA: TGCGCCAGCAGCCCGACTAGCACCGGGGAGCTGTTTTTT. Protein sequence: CASSPTSTGELFF.

This clonotype turned up a few times. The chain uses TRBV20-1 and TRBJ2-3; D may be TRBD1 (6 bases). The CDR3 is made up of 12 amino acids. The V gene's germline CDR1 is DFQATT and CDR2 SNEGSKA (reference sequence). The V and J ends lost 6 bases and 3 bases respectively, with 10 bases between them. CDR3 sequence: CSAAGETDTQYF. The DNA of the CDR3 is TGCAGTGCGGCAGGGGAGACAGATACGCAGTATTTT.

The chain links TRBV11-2 to TRBJ2-5, with 8 bases that match TRBD2. The CDR3 consists of 13 residues. CDR1 and CDR2 (germline): SGHAT, FQNNGV. Trimming took 6 bases from V and 3 from J; bases not matched to a gene: 3. This chain's CDR3 is CASSHGGEETQYF. The CDR3 DNA follows: TGTGCCAGCAGTCACGGGGGGGAAGAGACCCAGTACTTC. The full variable domain, its missing parts supplied by reference TRBV11-2 and TRBJ2-5, is EAGVAQSPRYKIIEKRQSVAFWCNPISGHATLYWYQQILGQGPKLLIQFQNNGVVDDSQLPKDRFSAERLKGVDSTLKIQPAKLEDSAVYLCASSHGGEETQYFGPGTRLLVL.

The J gene is TRBJ2-3, the V gene TRBV24-1; the D call may be TRBD1 or TRBD2 (6 bases each). V was pared by 5 bases and J by 4 bases, with 15 bases between. Per the germline V gene, CDR1 is KGHDR and CDR2 is SFDVKD. The CDR3 runs to 15 residues. CDR3: CATSGVRGPADTQYF. The CDR3 nucleotides read TGTGCCACCAGTGGGGTTCGGGGGCCGGCAGATACGCAGTATTTT.

There are a few counts of this clonotype. This chain uses TRBV12-3 or TRBV12-4 with TRBJ2-3, with a weak D call TRBD1 (5 bases). The length of the CDR3 is 15 residues. The V gene lost 6 bases and the J gene lost 3 bases, with 16 bases spanning the gap. CDR3 DNA: TGTGCCAGCAGCCATCCGGGCAGGGCTACAGATACGCAGTATTTT. It encodes CASSHPGRATDTQYF.

In its sample, this clonotype was seen a few times. The chain recombines TRBV16 with TRBJ1-2; D might be TRBD1 (5 bases). Trimming removed 2 bases from V and 0 bases from J, with 13 bases in between. CDR1 KGHSY and CDR2 FQNENV come from the germline V gene. This CDR3 has 16 amino acids. DNA of the CDR3: TGTGCCAGCAGCCAACCCCTAATGGGGCCTAACTATGGCTACACCTTC. Its protein product is CASSQPLMGPNYGYTF.

V and J are TRBV18 and TRBJ1-6, with 7 bases fitting TRBD1. The V segment lost 6 bases and the J segment 8 bases; nucleotides outside the gene matches: 7. The CDR3 spans 14 residues. Germline loops: CDR1 KGHSH, CDR2 LQKENI. The CDR3 DNA is TGTGCCAGCTCCCGGGGACAGACGGATTCACCCCTCCACTTT. Protein product: CASSRGQTDSPLHF.

On this clonotype: The junction and the germline gene differ at one end; a read error may be behind it. The V call is TRBV20-1, the J call TRBJ2-5, with D possibly matching TRBD1 (5 bases). Germline CDR1 DFQATT, CDR2 SNEGSKA (reference sequence). The CDR3 covers 15 residues. The CDR3 DNA follows: TGCAGTGCGCGACGCCCCCTGGTCGGACAAGAGACCCAGTACTTT. It is translated as CSARRPLVGQETQYF.

The chain has TRBV2 and TRBJ1-4; 7 nucleotides line up with TRBD1. The CDR3 runs 14 residues. After removal of 6 bases from V and 6 bases from J, the junction contained 7 bases not matched to a gene. In germline, CDR1 is SNHLY, CDR2 FYNNEI. The CDR3 DNA follows: TGTGCCAGCAGCACAGGGGCGGAATATGAAAAACTGTTTTTT. It encodes CASSTGAEYEKLFF.

The rearrangement uses TRBV7-2 and TRBJ1-2; D uncertain. Deletions cut 5 bases from V and 7 bases from J, with 14 bases between. Looked up from germline, CDR1 is SGHTA and CDR2 is FQGNSA. This CDR3 has 13 residues. The CDR3 DNA is TGTGCCAGCAGCCCTGCAGGTTCTGGTGGCTACACCTTC. Translated: CASSPAGSGGYTF.

V gene TRBV5-1 combines with J gene TRBJ1-2, with a weak D call TRBD1 (6 bases). The V end lost 5 bases, the J end lost 5 bases, and 16 bases lay between the germline ends. The CDR3 contains 14 residues. In germline, CDR1 is SGHRS, CDR2 YFSETQ. The CDR3 loop is CASRPAQGTYGYTF. CDR3 coding DNA: TGCGCCAGCAGACCCGCACAGGGAACTTATGGCTACACCTTC. Full variable domain (remainder filled in from reference TRBV5-1 and TRBJ1-2): KAGVTQTPRYLIKTRGQQVTLSCSPISGHRSVSWYQQTPGQGLQFLFEYFSETQRNKGNFPGRFSGRQFSNSRSEMNVSTLELGDSALYLCASRPAQGTYGYTFGSGTRLTVV.

The chain links TRBV18 to TRBJ2-5; 7 bases fit TRBD1. Germline assignment: CDR1 KGHSH and CDR2 LQKENI. This CDR3 comprises 13 residues. V was clipped by 6 bases and J by 5 bases; unmatched bases: 6. CDR3 in amino acids: CASSTGKGETQYF. DNA for the CDR3: TGTGCCAGCTCGACAGGGAAGGGGGAGACCCAGTACTTC.

The chain couples TRBV2 to TRBJ2-5, with 8 bases that match TRBD1. The CDR3 is 13 amino acids. V was pared by 7 bases and J by 2 bases, with 3 bases of the junction left unmatched. Germline V lookup: CDR1 SNHLY, CDR2 FYNNEI. CDR3 DNA sequence: TGTGCCAGCAACGGACAGGGACAAGAGACCCAGTACTTC. Translation: CASNGQGQETQYF.

This clonotype was seen a handful of times. The rearrangement links TRBV20-1 to TRBJ2-3, with D possibly being TRBD2 (6 bases). CDR1 and CDR2 from the germline V gene are DFQATT and SNEGSKA (reference sequence). This CDR3 is 14 amino acids long. Trimming removed 3 bases from V and 8 bases from J, with 18 bases in between. For the CDR3, the DNA is TGCAGTGCTAGGGGCGGCTACCCGGGGGTTACGCAGTATTTT. Protein sequence: CSARGGYPGVTQYF.

This chain uses TRBV12-3 or TRBV12-4 with TRBJ2-7; unclear D gene. The length of the CDR3 is 11 residues. Between the trimmed V and J ends, which lost 3 bases and 6 bases, there was a span of 6 bases. CDR3 nucleotide sequence: TGTGCCAGCAGTTTTCGTCTCGAGCAGTACTTC. It specifies CASSFRLEQYF.

Only a few counts were recorded for this clonotype. The rearrangement joins TRBV20-1 to TRBJ2-7; no reliable D call. The CDR3 consists of 16 residues. With 1 base removed from V and 3 bases from J, the gap between germline ends came to 19 bases. CDR1 and CDR2 from the germline V gene are DFQATT and SNEGSKA (reference sequence). The CDR3 nucleotides are TGCAGTGCTAGAGCCCGCGGTAAGGTCGGGTTCTACGAGCAGTACGTC. It specifies CSARARGKVGFYEQYV.

The chain combines TRBV20-1 with TRBJ2-3; D ambiguous. CDR3 size: 13 residues. Germline V CDR1 and CDR2: DFQATT, SNEGSKA (reference sequence). V dropped 5 bases and J dropped 6 bases, with 15 bases sitting between them. In DNA form, the CDR3 reads TGCAGTGCTCCTCTCCTTGATCGGGATACGCAGTATTTT. Residues: CSAPLLDRDTQYF.

This clonotype was detected a few times. This chain connects TRBV6-1 to TRBJ2-3, with 10 nucleotides matching TRBD1. The V and J ends lost 8 bases and 3 bases, in that order; junction bases with no gene match: 11. The CDR3 spans 16 residues. Germline V gene data show CDR1 as MNHNS and CDR2 as SASEGT. This chain's CDR3 is CASRRSGTGETDTQYF. The CDR3 DNA reads TGTGCCAGCCGTCGCTCCGGGACAGGGGAGACAGATACGCAGTATTTT.

This clonotype showed up just a few times. The CDR3 loop reads CASSEPYLGEKLFF. In nucleotides, the CDR3 is TGTGCCAGCTCTGAACCGTACCTGGGAGAAAAACTGTTTTTT. V usage is TRBV12-3 or TRBV12-4 and J usage is TRBJ1-4, with D unclear. The ends were cut back, 8 bases at V and 8 bases at J, with 18 bases in the middle. The CDR3 contains 14 residues.

This clonotype was found a few times. The rearrangement joins TRBV5-6 to TRBJ2-3; the match to TRBD2 covers 8 bases. The CDR3 spans 16 residues. Germline V gene sequence: CDR1 SGHDT, CDR2 YYEEEE. Trimming cost V 1 base and J 2 bases; bases outside gene matches: 6. The CDR3 spells CASSLNAGGYTDTQYF. CDR3 in DNA: TGTGCCAGCAGCTTGAACGCGGGGGGTTACACAGATACGCAGTATTTT.